At least ten counts were recorded for the clone carrying this T cell receptor beta chain. The antigen is not known. The sample comes from a study of T-cell memory formation after mild COVID-19. At the level of the study: Largely donor-specific sequence clusters came from a couple of donors. Study observations and caveats: The appearance of some responding clones in pre-infection memory suggested that cross-reactive memory joined. Later expanders leaned CD4+, whereas clones that contracted between day 15 and 85 were balanced CD4/CD8.

TCRdb analysed the 5' RACE reads with MiXCR anew, one entry per CDR3 protein. Of around 300,000 distinct CDR3 sequences in the sample, roughly 13% are singletons; the top ten hold 22%. V gave up 8 bases and J gave up 4 bases, with 14 bases separating them. This CDR3 is 13 amino acids long. Germline assignment: CDR1 LGHDT and CDR2 YNNKEL (reference sequence). This TCR was sampled from a man aged 18 to 29 who had mild COVID-19 (a few samples of this study predate the infection). Cell type and time point are not known. Sample: PBMCs or a T cell subset sorted from them (not recorded which). The chain couples TRBV3-1 to TRBJ1-2; D might be TRBD1 (5 bases). In DNA form, the CDR3 reads TGTGCCAGCCGGGGGGTGGCGGGCTATGGCTACACCTTC. Translated, it gives CASRGVAGYGYTF.